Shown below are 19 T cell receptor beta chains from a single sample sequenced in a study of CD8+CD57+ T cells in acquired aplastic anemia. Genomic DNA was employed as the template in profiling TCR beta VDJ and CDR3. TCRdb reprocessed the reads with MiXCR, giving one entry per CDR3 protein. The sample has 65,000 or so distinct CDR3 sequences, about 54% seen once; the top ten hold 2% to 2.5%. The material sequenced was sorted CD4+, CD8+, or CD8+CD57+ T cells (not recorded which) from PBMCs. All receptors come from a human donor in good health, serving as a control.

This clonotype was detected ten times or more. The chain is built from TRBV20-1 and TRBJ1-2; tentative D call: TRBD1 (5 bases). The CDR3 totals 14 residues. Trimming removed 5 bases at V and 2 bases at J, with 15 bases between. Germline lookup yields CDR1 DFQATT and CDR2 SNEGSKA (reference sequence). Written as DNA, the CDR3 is TGCAGTGCTCTACGGGGCTTGCTGAACTATGGCTACACCTTC. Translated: CSALRGLLNYGYTF.

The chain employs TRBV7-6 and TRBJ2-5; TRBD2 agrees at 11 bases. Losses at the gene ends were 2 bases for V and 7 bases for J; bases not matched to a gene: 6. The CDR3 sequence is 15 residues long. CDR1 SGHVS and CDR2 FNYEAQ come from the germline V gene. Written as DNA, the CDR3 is TGTGCCAGCAGCTTATCTAGCGGGAGGTGGCGGACCCAGTACTTC. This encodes CASSLSSGRWRTQYF.

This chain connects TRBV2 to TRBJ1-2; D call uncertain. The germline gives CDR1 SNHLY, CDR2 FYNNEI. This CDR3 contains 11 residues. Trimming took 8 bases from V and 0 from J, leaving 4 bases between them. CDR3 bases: TGTGCCAGCGCATCTAACTATGGCTACACCTTC. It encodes CASASNYGYTF.

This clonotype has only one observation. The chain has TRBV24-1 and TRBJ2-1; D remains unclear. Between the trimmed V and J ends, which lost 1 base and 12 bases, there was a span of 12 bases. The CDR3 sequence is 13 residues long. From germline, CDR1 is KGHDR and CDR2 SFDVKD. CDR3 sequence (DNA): TGTGCCACCAGTGATTTTGATATCCTGTCGCAGTTCTTC. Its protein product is CATSDFDILSQFF.

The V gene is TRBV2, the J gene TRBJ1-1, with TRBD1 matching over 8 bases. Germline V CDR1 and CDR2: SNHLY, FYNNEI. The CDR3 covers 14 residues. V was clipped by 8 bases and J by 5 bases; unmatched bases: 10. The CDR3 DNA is TGTGCCAGCCTCCCCACAGGGGGTGAGACTGAAGCTTTCTTT. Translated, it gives CASLPTGGETEAFF.

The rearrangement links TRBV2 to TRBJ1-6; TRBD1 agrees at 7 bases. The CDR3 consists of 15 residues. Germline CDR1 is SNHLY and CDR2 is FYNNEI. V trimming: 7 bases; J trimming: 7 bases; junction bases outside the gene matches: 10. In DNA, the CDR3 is TGTGCCAGCATAGACACCGGGACAGAAAATTCACCCCTCCACTTT. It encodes CASIDTGTENSPLHF. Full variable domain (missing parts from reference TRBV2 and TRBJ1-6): EPEVTQTPSHQVTQMGQEVILRCVPISNHLYFYWYRQILGQKVEFLVSFYNNEISEKSEIFDDQFSVERPDGSNFTLKIRSTKLEDSAMYFCASIDTGTENSPLHFGNGTRLTVT.

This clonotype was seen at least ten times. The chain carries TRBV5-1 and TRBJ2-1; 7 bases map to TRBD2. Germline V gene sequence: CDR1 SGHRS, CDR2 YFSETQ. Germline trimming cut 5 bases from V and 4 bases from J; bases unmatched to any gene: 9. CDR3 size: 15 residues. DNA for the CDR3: TGCGCCAGCAGACATTCTAGCGGACAATACAATGAGCAGTTCTTC. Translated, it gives CASRHSSGQYNEQFF.

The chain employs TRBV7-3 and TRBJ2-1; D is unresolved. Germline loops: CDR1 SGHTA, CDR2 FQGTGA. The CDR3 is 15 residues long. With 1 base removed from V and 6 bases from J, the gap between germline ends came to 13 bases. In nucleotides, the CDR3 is TGTGCCAGCAGCTTAATGGGCCCGCCCGGCAATGAGCAGTTCTTC. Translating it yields CASSLMGPPGNEQFF.

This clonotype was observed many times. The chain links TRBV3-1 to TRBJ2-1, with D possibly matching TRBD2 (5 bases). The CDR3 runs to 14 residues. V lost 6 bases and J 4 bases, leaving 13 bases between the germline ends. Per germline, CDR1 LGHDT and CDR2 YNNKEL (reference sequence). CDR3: CASSGSRGYNEQFF. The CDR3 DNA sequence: TGTGCCAGCAGTGGGAGCCGGGGTTACAATGAGCAGTTCTTC.

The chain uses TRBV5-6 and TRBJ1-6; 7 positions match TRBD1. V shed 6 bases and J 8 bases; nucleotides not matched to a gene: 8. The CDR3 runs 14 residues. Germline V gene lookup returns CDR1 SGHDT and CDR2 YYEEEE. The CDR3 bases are TGTGCCAGCACCCTAAACGACAGGGATTCACCCCTCCACTTT. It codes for CASTLNDRDSPLHF. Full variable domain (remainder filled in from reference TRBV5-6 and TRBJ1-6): DAGVTQSPTHLIKTRGQQVTLRCSPKSGHDTVSWYQQALGQGPQFIFQYYEEEERQRGNFPDRFSGHQFPNYSSELNVNALLLGDSALYLCASTLNDRDSPLHFGNGTRLTVT.

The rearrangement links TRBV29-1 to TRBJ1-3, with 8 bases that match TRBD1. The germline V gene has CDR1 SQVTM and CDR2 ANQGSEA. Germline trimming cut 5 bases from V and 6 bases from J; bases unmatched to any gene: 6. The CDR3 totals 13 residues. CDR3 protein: CSVWAGGVNTIYF. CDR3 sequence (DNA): TGCAGCGTTTGGGCAGGGGGCGTAAACACCATATATTTT.

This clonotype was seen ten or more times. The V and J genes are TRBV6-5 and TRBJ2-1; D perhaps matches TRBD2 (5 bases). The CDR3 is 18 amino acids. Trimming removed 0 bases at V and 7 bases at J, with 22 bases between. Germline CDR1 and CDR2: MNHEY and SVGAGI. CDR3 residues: CASSYSKVYGSEVNEQFF. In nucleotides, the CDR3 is TGTGCCAGCAGTTACTCGAAGGTTTATGGTAGCGAGGTGAATGAGCAGTTCTTC.

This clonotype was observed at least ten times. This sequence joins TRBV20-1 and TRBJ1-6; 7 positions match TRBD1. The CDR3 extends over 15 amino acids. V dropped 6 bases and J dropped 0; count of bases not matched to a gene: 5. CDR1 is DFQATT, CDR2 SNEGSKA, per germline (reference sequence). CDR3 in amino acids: CSAEGQRSYNSPLHF. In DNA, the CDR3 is TGCAGTGCAGAGGGACAGCGCTCCTATAATTCACCCCTCCACTTT.

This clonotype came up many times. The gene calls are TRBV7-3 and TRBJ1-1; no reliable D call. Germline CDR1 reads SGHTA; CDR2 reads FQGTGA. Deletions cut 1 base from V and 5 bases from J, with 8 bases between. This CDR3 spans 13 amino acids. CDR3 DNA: TGTGCCAGCAGCTTAAAGGCCACTACTGAAGCTTTCTTT. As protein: CASSLKATTEAFF.

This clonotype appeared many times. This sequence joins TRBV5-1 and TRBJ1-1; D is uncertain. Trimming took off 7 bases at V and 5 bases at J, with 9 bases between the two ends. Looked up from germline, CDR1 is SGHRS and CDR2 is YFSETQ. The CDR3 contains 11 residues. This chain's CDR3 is CASSGSTEAFF. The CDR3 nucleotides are TGCGCCAGCTCCGGGAGTACTGAAGCTTTCTTT.

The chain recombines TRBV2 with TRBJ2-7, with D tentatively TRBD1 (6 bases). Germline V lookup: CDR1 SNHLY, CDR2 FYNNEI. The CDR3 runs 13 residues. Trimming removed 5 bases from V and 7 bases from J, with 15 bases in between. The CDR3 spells CASSSTTQGEQYF. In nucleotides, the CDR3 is TGTGCCAGCAGTTCAACGACACAGGGAGAGCAGTACTTC.

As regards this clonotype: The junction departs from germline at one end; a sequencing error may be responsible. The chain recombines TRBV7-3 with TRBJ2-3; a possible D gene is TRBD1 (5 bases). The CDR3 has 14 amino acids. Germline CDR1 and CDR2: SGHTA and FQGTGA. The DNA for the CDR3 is TGTGCCAGTAGCAAAGACAGTTTCACAGGTACGCAGTATTTT. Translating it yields CASSKDSFTGTQYF.

The CDR3 DNA sequence: TGTGCCAGCATGGGGGGGATCACTTCACCCCTCCACTTT. The encoded protein is CASMGGITSPLHF. The chain couples TRBV2 to TRBJ1-6; perhaps TRBD1 as D (5 bases). Trimming stripped 7 bases from V and 9 bases from J, with 13 bases between. The germline CDR1 and CDR2 sequences are SNHLY and FYNNEI. The CDR3 has 13 residues.

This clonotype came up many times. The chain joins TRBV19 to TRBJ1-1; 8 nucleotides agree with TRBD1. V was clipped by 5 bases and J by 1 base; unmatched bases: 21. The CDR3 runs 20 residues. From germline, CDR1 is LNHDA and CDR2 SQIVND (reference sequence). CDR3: CASSSRPLGQAGMRNTEAFF. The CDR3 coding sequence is TGTGCCAGTAGTTCTCGCCCCCTGGGACAGGCGGGGATGAGGAACACTGAAGCTTTCTTT.